Listed below are T cell receptor beta chains from one sample, sequenced in a study of response to subunit inactivated influenza vaccine. TCRdb fed the RT-PCR reads into MiXCR, producing one record per CDR3 protein. The sample lists under 850,000 distinct CDR3 sequences; less than 20% were seen once. Sequencing was performed on PBMCs from blood, taken about 5 days after vaccination. The receptors originated from a man aged 50 to 59 who received an inactivated influenza vaccine. The CDR3 runs from the conserved cysteine through the conserved F or W. The D gene is left open where the match is weak. For some rows the clone size is stated as once, few or many, or as a class when expanded; others skip it.

J gene: TRBJ2-7; clone size: few; D gene: NA; V gene: TRBV12-3/TRBV12-4; CDR3 DNA: TGTGCCAGCAGGCCGGATAGTGGGGAGCAGTACTTC; CDR3 protein: CASRPDSGEQYF
J gene: TRBJ2-3; clone size: few; D gene: TRBD1; V gene: TRBV7-2; CDR3 DNA: TGTGCCAGCAGCGCGACAGGGCCCGATACGCAGTATTTT; CDR3 protein: CASSATGPDTQYF
J gene: TRBJ2-1; clone size: few; D gene: TRBD2; V gene: TRBV6-2/TRBV6-3; CDR3 DNA: TGTGCCAGCAGTTACTGGAAACTAGCGGGAGGCGGGAATGAGCAGTTCTTC; CDR3 protein: CASSYWKLAGGGNEQFF
J gene: TRBJ2-1; clone size: few; D gene: NA; V gene: TRBV29-1; CDR3 DNA: TGCAGCGTTCCACCCCCTATACGAAACTACAATGAGCAGTTCTTC; CDR3 protein: CSVPPPIRNYNEQFF
J gene: TRBJ1-2; clone size: many; D gene: NA; V gene: TRBV20-1; CDR3 DNA: TGCAGTGCAATCAGTGCTAACTATGGCTACACCTTC; CDR3 protein: CSAISANYGYTF
J gene: TRBJ2-5; clone size: NA; D gene: TRBD1; V gene: TRBV7-2; CDR3 DNA: TGTGCCAGCAGCCGAGGACAGGGAGTAGTCGGCCAAGAGACCCAGTACTTC; CDR3 protein: CASSRGQGVVGQETQYF
J gene: TRBJ2-5; clone size: once; D gene: TRBD1; V gene: TRBV18; CDR3 DNA: TGTGCCAGCTCACCCGGGACAGGGCTGGGTGGCGAGACCCAGTACTTC; CDR3 protein: CASSPGTGLGGETQYF
J gene: TRBJ2-7; clone size: once; D gene: TRBD1; V gene: TRBV7-9; CDR3 DNA: TGTGCCAGCAGCTCCGGGACAGGGGACTTCTACGAGCAGTACTTC; CDR3 protein: CASSSGTGDFYEQYF
J gene: TRBJ1-1; clone size: once; D gene: NA; V gene: TRBV3-1; CDR3 DNA: TGTGCCAGCAGCCAAGGCAGGCTGATGAACACTGAAGCTTTCTTT; CDR3 protein: CASSQGRLMNTEAFF
J gene: TRBJ2-3; clone size: NA; D gene: TRBD2; V gene: TRBV30; CDR3 DNA: TGTGCCTTGACTAGCGGGGTTCGGGATACGCAGTATTTT; CDR3 protein: CALTSGVRDTQYF
J gene: TRBJ1-1; clone size: NA; D gene: NA; V gene: TRBV20-1; CDR3 DNA: TGCAGTGCCCCTGTCCAAATGAACACTGAAGCTTTCTTT; CDR3 protein: CSAPVQMNTEAFF
J gene: TRBJ1-5; clone size: few; D gene: NA; V gene: TRBV12-3/TRBV12-4; CDR3 DNA: TGTGCCAGCAGTCTGGGTCTCCATAGCAATCAGCCCCAGCATTTT; CDR3 protein: CASSLGLHSNQPQHF
J gene: TRBJ2-3; clone size: NA; D gene: TRBD2; V gene: TRBV20-1; CDR3 DNA: TGCAGTGCTAGAGATATTAGCGGGGGGACGGGAGGCACAGATACGCAGTATTTT; CDR3 protein: CSARDISGGTGGTDTQYF
J gene: TRBJ2-1; clone size: NA; D gene: NA; V gene: TRBV15; CDR3 DNA: TGTGCCACCAGCAGAACGTGGTTAGGAACTGTTTACCACAATGAGCAGTTCTTC; CDR3 protein: CATSRTWLGTVYHNEQFF
J gene: TRBJ2-1; clone size: NA; D gene: TRBD1; V gene: TRBV4-2; CDR3 DNA: TGTGCCAGCAGCCAAGGCTCGGGACAGGGAATCCACAATGAGCAGTTCTTC; CDR3 protein: CASSQGSGQGIHNEQFF
J gene: TRBJ2-5; clone size: NA; D gene: NA; V gene: TRBV5-1; CDR3 DNA: TGCGCCAGCAGCCGATCGGGACACTTCCAAGAGACCCAGTACTTC; CDR3 protein: CASSRSGHFQETQYF
J gene: TRBJ2-5; clone size: few; D gene: TRBD2; V gene: TRBV20-1; CDR3 DNA: TGCAGTGCTAGAAAAATAGCGGGGGACCAAGAGACCCAGTACTTC; CDR3 protein: CSARKIAGDQETQYF
J gene: TRBJ1-1; clone size: few; D gene: NA; V gene: TRBV12-3/TRBV12-4; CDR3 DNA: TGTGCCAGCAGTTTGCGGGGGGCCCTTGAAGCTTTCTTT; CDR3 protein: CASSLRGALEAFF
J gene: TRBJ2-5; clone size: few; D gene: NA; V gene: TRBV11-2; CDR3 DNA: TGTGCCAGCAGCTTAGACCCGGGACGTCAAGAGACCCAGTACTTC; CDR3 protein: CASSLDPGRQETQYF
J gene: TRBJ2-1; clone size: few; D gene: NA; V gene: TRBV2; CDR3 DNA: TGTGCCAGCATTCGGGACCTCAGCTCCTACAATGAGCAGTTCTTC; CDR3 protein: CASIRDLSSYNEQFF
J gene: TRBJ2-1; clone size: NA; D gene: NA; V gene: TRBV12-3/TRBV12-4; CDR3 DNA: TGTGCCAGCAGTTTCGACGGTGGGTACAATGAGCAGTTCTTC; CDR3 protein: CASSFDGGYNEQFF
J gene: TRBJ2-5; clone size: NA; D gene: NA; V gene: TRBV15; CDR3 DNA: TGTGCCACCAGCAGGATCAGGATTCAAGAGACCCAGTACTTC; CDR3 protein: CATSRIRIQETQYF
J gene: TRBJ1-1; clone size: few; D gene: NA; V gene: TRBV3-1; CDR3 DNA: TGTGCCAGCAGCCAAGGGACGGGGTTGGTCACTGAAGCTTTCTTT; CDR3 protein: CASSQGTGLVTEAFF
J gene: TRBJ1-2; clone size: NA; D gene: NA; V gene: TRBV12-3/TRBV12-4; CDR3 DNA: TGTGCCAGCAGTTTATCGGGCCGCAGCAGCTATGGCTACACCTTC; CDR3 protein: CASSLSGRSSYGYTF
J gene: TRBJ1-4; clone size: few; D gene: NA; V gene: TRBV20-1; CDR3 DNA: TGCAGTGCTAGTATGGACCGGAGCGGAAAACTGTTTTTT; CDR3 protein: CSASMDRSGKLFF
J gene: TRBJ2-7; clone size: few; D gene: TRBD1; V gene: TRBV7-2; CDR3 DNA: TGTGCCAGCAGCTTAGGTTTCGGGACAGGGGGCTACGAGCAGTACTTC; CDR3 protein: CASSLGFGTGGYEQYF
J gene: TRBJ2-1; clone size: NA; D gene: TRBD1; V gene: TRBV10-3; CDR3 DNA: TGTGCCATCAGCACCGGGACAGGGTACAATGAGCAGTTCTTC; CDR3 protein: CAISTGTGYNEQFF
J gene: TRBJ1-5; clone size: many; D gene: NA; V gene: TRBV2; CDR3 DNA: TGTGCCAGCAGCGAACTAGGGAGGCCCCAGCATTTT; CDR3 protein: CASSELGRPQHF
J gene: TRBJ1-1; clone size: few; D gene: TRBD1; V gene: TRBV28; CDR3 DNA: TGTGCCAGCAGCTCCCGGGGCGCGGAACAGGGGTCGCGCGCTTTCTTT; CDR3 protein: CASSSRGAEQGSRAFF
J gene: TRBJ2-2; clone size: NA; D gene: TRBD1; V gene: TRBV5-5; CDR3 DNA: TGTGCCAGCAGCTTGGAGGGGGCCGTCACCGGGGAGCTGTTTTTT; CDR3 protein: CASSLEGAVTGELFF
J gene: TRBJ1-1; clone size: few; D gene: NA; V gene: TRBV5-1; CDR3 DNA: TGCGCCAGCAGCGAGTCTACTATGAACACTGAAGCTTTCTTT; CDR3 protein: CASSESTMNTEAFF
J gene: TRBJ2-2; clone size: NA; D gene: TRBD2; V gene: TRBV4-3; CDR3 DNA: TGCGCCAGCAGCCAAACCTGGACTAGCGGGAGGTTTGTCGGGGATCTGTTTTTT; CDR3 protein: CASSQTWTSGRFVGDLFF
J gene: TRBJ2-5; clone size: few; D gene: TRBD2; V gene: TRBV20-1; CDR3 DNA: TGCAGTGCTAGAGCGACTAGCGGGGAGACCCAGTACTTC; CDR3 protein: CSARATSGETQYF
J gene: TRBJ2-1; clone size: few; D gene: TRBD2; V gene: TRBV4-3; CDR3 DNA: TGCGCCAGCAGCCTATTCGGGGCGGGAGACTCCTACAATGAGCAGTTCTTC; CDR3 protein: CASSLFGAGDSYNEQFF
J gene: TRBJ1-1; clone size: NA; D gene: NA; V gene: TRBV10-2; CDR3 DNA: TGCGCCAGCACCCGGACAGTGAGGGACACTGAAGCTTTCTTT; CDR3 protein: CASTRTVRDTEAFF
J gene: TRBJ2-1; clone size: NA; D gene: TRBD1; V gene: TRBV7-9; CDR3 DNA: TGTGCCAGCAGCGGCCGGACAGGGCTCGGTGAGCAGTTCTTC; CDR3 protein: CASSGRTGLGEQFF
J gene: TRBJ2-1; clone size: NA; D gene: TRBD2; V gene: TRBV4-3; CDR3 DNA: TGCGCCAGCAGCCAAGAAGTAAGCGGGAGTTCCCCCCAGTTCTTC; CDR3 protein: CASSQEVSGSSPQFF
J gene: TRBJ1-4; clone size: NA; D gene: TRBD1; V gene: TRBV4-1; CDR3 DNA: TGCGCCAGCAGCCAAACAGGGGGGAGTGAAAAACTGTTTTTT; CDR3 protein: CASSQTGGSEKLFF
J gene: TRBJ1-5; clone size: NA; D gene: NA; V gene: TRBV10-3; CDR3 DNA: TGTGCCATCAGTGAAAGGAATCAGCCCCAGCATTTT; CDR3 protein: CAISERNQPQHF
J gene: TRBJ2-3; clone size: NA; D gene: TRBD1; V gene: TRBV20-1; CDR3 DNA: TGCAGTGCGACAAGAGGACAGGGTGCAGATACGCAGTATTTT; CDR3 protein: CSATRGQGADTQYF
J gene: TRBJ2-1; clone size: few; D gene: TRBD1; V gene: TRBV7-2; CDR3 DNA: TGTGCCAGCAGCTTAGCGCCCGGACAGGGAAGGGATGAGCAGTTCTTC; CDR3 protein: CASSLAPGQGRDEQFF
J gene: TRBJ2-4; clone size: few; D gene: NA; V gene: TRBV7-9; CDR3 DNA: TGTGCCAGCAGCCCTAGCGCAGGCCTCGATACCAAAAACATTCAGTACTTC; CDR3 protein: CASSPSAGLDTKNIQYF
J gene: TRBJ2-5; clone size: many; D gene: TRBD2; V gene: TRBV6-1; CDR3 DNA: TGTGCCAGCAGTAGGGGACTAGCGCAAGAGACCCAGTACTTC; CDR3 protein: CASSRGLAQETQYF
J gene: TRBJ1-1; clone size: NA; D gene: NA; V gene: TRBV7-9; CDR3 DNA: TGTGCCAGCAGTTCGGGGTGGACTGAAGCTTTCTTT; CDR3 protein: CASSSGWTEAFF
J gene: TRBJ2-5; clone size: NA; D gene: TRBD2; V gene: TRBV9; CDR3 DNA: TGTGCCAGCAGCGTAGCTCCCAGCGGGGGTTATCAGACCCAGTACTTC; CDR3 protein: CASSVAPSGGYQTQYF